This T cell receptor beta chain was sequenced in a study of PD-1 blockade in classical Hodgkin lymphoma. All trial patients relapsed after autologous stem cell transplantation. TCRdb keeps only in-frame clones here, not all; method: immunoSEQ multiplex PCR. The data contain fewer than 25,000 clones, 80% of them singletons. The CDR3 contains 14 residues. The germline V and J ends were trimmed by 0 bases and 8 bases, with 13 bases remaining between them. Germline CDR1 reads LGHNA; CDR2 reads YNFKEQ. This clone showed up just once. The sequences come from peripheral blood mononuclear cells (PBMCs), collected at baseline. The chain uses TRBV4-2 and TRBJ1-2; the D gene is possibly TRBD1 (5 bases). The origin of this receptor is a human donor with classical Hodgkin lymphoma. The CDR3 reads CASSQDMAGRGYTF. The CDR3, as DNA: TGTGCCAGCAGCCAAGATATGGCAGGGCGGGGCTACACCTTC.